The 31 T cell receptor beta chains given below trace back to one sample, sequenced in a study of CD8 T cells in Susac syndrome. Random hexamers primed reverse transcription of about 0.45 to 1 ug RNA. TCRdb redid the calling of the immunoSEQ multiplex PCR reads with MiXCR, one entry per CDR3 protein. The data contain more than 75,000 distinct CDR3 sequences, about 94% of them singletons. Sequencing was carried out using CD8+ T cells from PBMCs. These receptors originate from a human donor in good health.

The genes are TRBV7-9 and TRBJ1-1; 7 bases agree with TRBD1. CDR3 length: 14 residues. Germline-derived CDR1 and CDR2 are SEHNR and FQNEAQ (reference sequence). With 5 bases clipped from V and 3 bases from J, the junction kept 6 bases outside the gene matches. The CDR3: CASSGRGTDTEAFF. The CDR3 coding sequence is TGTGCCAGCAGCGGGAGAGGGACAGACACTGAAGCTTTCTTT.

The gene calls are TRBV13 and TRBJ2-7; D might be TRBD1 (6 bases). Trimming stripped 3 bases from V and 10 bases from J, with 19 bases between. CDR3 length equals 14 residues. The germline V gene has CDR1 PRHDT and CDR2 FYEKMQ (reference sequence). The DNA of the CDR3 is TGTGCCAGCAGCTTCGGGCAGGGGTCCGAGACACAGTACGTC. It yields the protein CASSFGQGSETQYV.

The gene calls are TRBV27 and TRBJ2-3, with D hard to call. The germline gives CDR1 MNHEY, CDR2 SMNVEV (reference sequence). V was shortened by 4 bases and J by 1 base, with 18 bases between the two germline ends. This CDR3 has 17 residues. CDR3 sequence reads: CASSSTPRGPGTDTQYF. The DNA for the CDR3 is TGTGCCAGCAGTTCCACGCCACGCGGTCCGGGCACAGATACGCAGTATTTT.

The rearrangement uses TRBV7-9 and TRBJ2-2; 7 positions agree with TRBD1. CDR1 SEHNR and CDR2 FQNEAQ come from the germline V gene (reference sequence). V trimming: 4 bases; J trimming: 1 base; junction bases outside the gene matches: 3. The CDR3 loop spans 15 amino acids. Here the CDR3 reads CASSSTGMNTGELFF. CDR3 DNA sequence: TGTGCCAGCAGCTCGACAGGGATGAACACCGGGGAGCTGTTTTTT. The full variable domain, in which reference TRBV7-9 and TRBJ2-2 provide the parts outside the CDR3, is DTGVSQNPRHKITKRGQNVTFRCDPISEHNRLYWYRQTLGQGPEFLTYFQNEAQLEKSRLLSDRFSAERPKGSFSTLEIQRTEQGDSAMYLCASSSTGMNTGELFFGEGSRLTVL.

The chain links TRBV19 to TRBJ2-1, with 9 bases fitting TRBD2. CDR3 length: 14 residues. J gave up 3 bases and V 7 bases, and 4 bases lay outside the gene matches. Germline CDR1 and CDR2: LNHDA and SQIVND (reference sequence). The CDR3 sequence is CASTAGGDYNEQFF. CDR3 nucleotides: TGTGCCAGTACCGCGGGGGGGGACTACAATGAGCAGTTCTTC.

The chain is built from TRBV5-1 and TRBJ2-1, with TRBD2 identical over 12 bases. V was pared by 6 bases and J by 4 bases, with 5 bases of the junction left unmatched. This CDR3 contains 15 residues. The germline V gene has CDR1 SGHRS and CDR2 YFSETQ. CDR3 nucleotide sequence: TGCGCCAGCACGAAGGGGACTAGCGGGTACAATGAGCAGTTCTTC. It codes for CASTKGTSGYNEQFF.

The V and J genes are TRBV6-1 and TRBJ1-1; D is perhaps TRBD1 (5 bases). Trimming took 6 bases from V and 1 from J, leaving 18 bases between them. The CDR3 covers 16 residues. The germline CDR1 and CDR2 sequences are MNHNS and SASEGT. CDR3 sequence: CASSLQGFSGNTEAFF. The CDR3, as DNA: TGTGCCAGCAGCCTTCAGGGTTTTTCCGGGAACACTGAAGCTTTCTTT.

This rearrangement joins TRBV25-1 to TRBJ2-4; D not resolved. The germline CDR1 and CDR2 sequences are MGHDK and SYGVNS. Trimming cost V 2 bases and J 9 bases, with 17 bases left between them. CDR3 size: 15 residues. Written as DNA, the CDR3 is TGTGCCAGCAGTGAACAGATCAACCCCAAGGGCATTCAGTACTTC. It yields the protein CASSEQINPKGIQYF. The variable domain in full, with the rest retrieved from reference TRBV25-1 and TRBJ2-4, is EADIYQTPRYLVIGTGKKITLECSQTMGHDKMYWYQQDPGMELHLIHYSYGVNSTEKGDLSSESTVSRIRTEHFPLTLESARPSHTSQYLCASSEQINPKGIQYFGAGTRLSVL.

V and J are TRBV3-1 and TRBJ2-3; D may correspond to TRBD1 or TRBD2 (5 bases each). The V gene's germline CDR1 is LGHDT and CDR2 YNNKEL (reference sequence). The CDR3 totals 15 residues. Trimming removed 5 bases from V and 2 bases from J, with 14 bases in between. The CDR3, as DNA: TGTGCCAGCAGCTACCGGGGCCCCCTCACAGATACGCAGTATTTT. This sequence encodes CASSYRGPLTDTQYF.

The CDR3 here is CASSPPDSGGYTF. For the CDR3, the DNA is TGTGCCAGCAGTCCTCCTGATTCGGGGGGCTACACCTTC. J is TRBJ1-2 and V is TRBV27; D unresolved. CDR1 and CDR2 (germline): MNHEY, SMNVEV (reference sequence). CDR3 length equals 13 residues. Trimming pared 5 bases from V and 8 bases from J, leaving 15 bases between.

This chain links TRBV29-1 with TRBJ2-7; 8 nucleotides line up with TRBD1. V lost 1 base, J lost 6 bases, and 14 bases stayed unmatched. CDR1 SQVTM and CDR2 ANQGSEA come from the germline V gene. CDR3 length: 16 residues. This CDR3 is CSVEATAGTGFREQYF. The CDR3 DNA sequence: TGCAGCGTTGAAGCTACGGCCGGGACAGGCTTCCGCGAGCAGTACTTC.

The gene calls are TRBV9 and TRBJ1-4; D may be TRBD1 (6 bases). Germline-derived CDR1 and CDR2 are SGDLS and YYNGEE. The CDR3 sequence is 13 residues long. The ends were cut back, 3 bases at V and 13 bases at J, with 16 bases in the middle. This chain's CDR3 is CASSGPGAIGLFF. CDR3 in DNA: TGTGCCAGCAGCGGCCCAGGGGCGATTGGACTGTTTTTT.

This clonotype was counted once. This chain joins TRBV27 and TRBJ2-5, with TRBD2 matching 7 bases. The germline V gene encodes CDR1 MNHEY and CDR2 SMNVEV (reference sequence). The CDR3 has 13 residues. The V gene end was trimmed by 6 bases and the J gene end by 6 bases; junction bases not matched to a gene: 7. The CDR3 DNA reads as TGTGCCAGCAGGCTGTGGGGGGGGAAGACCCAGTACTTC. This gives the protein CASRLWGGKTQYF.

This chain connects TRBV6-1 to TRBJ2-7; 14 bases fit TRBD2. V shed 5 bases and J 7 bases; nucleotides not matched to a gene: 7. This CDR3 is 15 amino acids long. The germline gives CDR1 MNHNS, CDR2 SASEGT. CDR3 protein: CASSSTSGGAWEQYF. DNA for the CDR3: TGTGCCAGCAGTTCGACTAGCGGGGGGGCCTGGGAGCAGTACTTC.

This clonotype was seen a single time. DNA of the CDR3: TGCAGTGCTAGAGATGGACTTTCGACTACCTACGAGCAGTACTTC. The encoded protein is CSARDGLSTTYEQYF. The chain carries TRBV20-1 and TRBJ2-7; the D gene is possibly TRBD2 (5 bases). V was cut by 0 bases and J by 2 bases, with 14 bases left in between. This CDR3 region has 15 residues. CDR1 and CDR2 (germline): DFQATT, SNEGSKA (reference sequence).

This chain links TRBV27 with TRBJ2-1, with a tentative D call TRBD1 (6 bases). This CDR3 has 12 amino acids. Germline CDR1 and CDR2: MNHEY and SMNVEV (reference sequence). Between the trimmed V and J ends, which lost 7 bases and 15 bases, there was a span of 19 bases. CDR3 protein: CASTSGTRILFF. CDR3 sequence (DNA): TGTGCCAGCACCTCCGGGACAAGGATCCTGTTCTTC.

The V call is TRBV19, the J call TRBJ1-1; tentative D call: TRBD1 (6 bases). The ends were cut back, 3 bases at V and 10 bases at J, with 9 bases in the middle. CDR3 length: 11 residues. The germline gives CDR1 LNHDA, CDR2 SQIVND (reference sequence). The CDR3, as DNA: TGTGCCAGTAGTATGCCCAGGGGAGCTTTCTTT. Translating gives CASSMPRGAFF.

The genes are TRBV4-3 and TRBJ2-5; D is ambiguous. The CDR3 runs to 13 residues. The germline CDR1 and CDR2 sequences are LGHNA and YSLEER. V was clipped by 4 bases and J by 5 bases, with 11 bases between them. The CDR3 spells CASSRVHGETQYF. CDR3 DNA: TGCGCCAGCAGCCGAGTCCATGGTGAGACCCAGTACTTC.

The chain combines TRBV15 with TRBJ2-1; TRBD2 is a possible D gene (6 bases). The V and J ends lost 4 bases and 4 bases respectively, with 11 bases between them. Germline-derived CDR1 and CDR2 are LNHNV and YYDKDF (reference sequence). The length of the CDR3 is 14 residues. CDR3 protein: CATSTHREYNEQFF. In DNA form, the CDR3 reads TGTGCCACCAGCACCCACCGGGAGTACAATGAGCAGTTCTTC.

The chain recombines TRBV27 with TRBJ2-7; D not certain. The V gene's germline CDR1 is MNHEY and CDR2 SMNVEV (reference sequence). The CDR3 consists of 14 residues. V dropped 5 bases and J dropped 4 bases, with 15 bases sitting between them. CDR3 protein: CASSPTPSQYEQYF. The CDR3 DNA reads as TGTGCCAGCAGTCCAACGCCGTCCCAATACGAGCAGTACTTC.

The chain is built from TRBV27 and TRBJ2-1; 9 bases are shared with TRBD2. Germline V gene lookup returns CDR1 MNHEY and CDR2 SMNVEV (reference sequence). CDR3 size: 16 residues. With 0 bases clipped from V and 8 bases from J, the junction kept 8 bases outside the gene matches. CDR3 in amino acids: CASSLSRSGTSHEQFF. In DNA form, the CDR3 reads TGTGCCAGCAGTTTATCGCGCTCCGGGACTAGCCATGAGCAGTTCTTC.

The chain combines TRBV9 with TRBJ1-2; D possibly corresponds to TRBD1 (5 bases). Deletions cut 0 bases from V and 2 bases from J, with 11 bases between. Germline CDR1 reads SGDLS; CDR2 reads YYNGEE. The CDR3 has 15 residues. The CDR3, as DNA: TGTGCCAGCAGCGTAGTAGGCAGGGAGAACTATGGCTACACCTTC. It yields the protein CASSVVGRENYGYTF.

This chain links TRBV9 with TRBJ2-3; D gene ambiguous. Trimming pared 2 bases from V and 1 base from J, leaving 8 bases between. CDR1 SGDLS and CDR2 YYNGEE come from the germline V gene. The CDR3 consists of 14 residues. The CDR3 region is CASSVLGRTDTQYF. In DNA, the CDR3 is TGTGCCAGCAGCGTTCTAGGGCGCACAGATACGCAGTATTTT.

The chain uses TRBV5-1 and TRBJ2-7, with a tentative D call TRBD1 (5 bases). The germline V gene has CDR1 SGHRS and CDR2 YFSETQ. Trimming shortened V by 4 bases and J by 3 bases, and 11 bases separated the two germline ends. The CDR3 sequence is 13 residues long. The CDR3 DNA follows: TGCGCCAGCAGCCCGGTCGACAGCTACGAGCAGTACTTC. Amino acids: CASSPVDSYEQYF.

This chain joins TRBV11-2 and TRBJ1-1; D gene unclear. Trimming took off 2 bases at V and 4 bases at J, with 8 bases between the two ends. This CDR3 region has 13 residues. Germline V CDR1 and CDR2: SGHAT, FQNNGV. CDR3 coding DNA: TGTGCCAGCAGCTTAATTTCGGCCACTGAAGCTTTCTTT. Translating gives CASSLISATEAFF.

The table lists this clonotype with a few counts. The V and J genes are TRBV4-3 and TRBJ2-1; TRBD2 is a possible D gene (6 bases). This CDR3 is 15 amino acids long. V was pared by 0 bases and J by 4 bases, with 10 bases between. Germline lookup yields CDR1 LGHNA and CDR2 YSLEER. CDR3: CASSQDGGLYNEQFF. The CDR3 DNA reads TGCGCCAGCAGCCAAGATGGGGGGTTGTACAATGAGCAGTTCTTC.

The chain recombines TRBV4-1 with TRBJ2-1; no firm D call. The CDR3 is 14 residues long. Germline V CDR1 and CDR2: MGHRA, YSYEKL. Between the trimmed V and J ends, which lost 4 bases and 2 bases, there was a span of 9 bases. CDR3 protein: CASSPEAAYNEQFF. The CDR3 coding sequence is TGCGCCAGCAGCCCCGAGGCGGCCTACAATGAGCAGTTCTTC.

The rearrangement links TRBV13 to TRBJ2-5; a possible D gene is TRBD1 (5 bases). Per germline, CDR1 PRHDT and CDR2 FYEKMQ (reference sequence). The CDR3 runs to 13 residues. V was pared by 7 bases and J by 0 bases, with 9 bases between. CDR3 nucleotides: TGTGCCAGCACCACGGACAACCAAGAGACCCAGTACTTC. It yields the protein CASTTDNQETQYF.

The V and J genes are TRBV7-9 and TRBJ2-7; TRBD1 agrees at 8 bases. The germline gives CDR1 SEHNR, CDR2 FQNEAQ (reference sequence). The CDR3 is 15 amino acids. V gave up 5 bases and J gave up 3 bases; unmatched junction bases: 9. CDR3 in DNA: TGTGCCAGCAGCCCGCGGACAGGGAGTATCTACGAGCAGTACGTC. This gives the protein CASSPRTGSIYEQYV.

This clonotype appeared once. The rearrangement links TRBV7-9 to TRBJ2-1; D is undetermined. Germline CDR1 SEHNR, CDR2 FQNEAQ (reference sequence). Trimming removed 5 bases at V and 9 bases at J, with 11 bases between. There are 12 residues in the CDR3. The CDR3 loop is CASSQTGPEQFF. For the CDR3, the DNA is TGTGCCAGCAGCCAGACGGGTCCTGAGCAGTTCTTC.

The rearrangement uses TRBV6-6 and TRBJ2-7, with D perhaps TRBD1 or TRBD2 (5 bases each). V lost 5 bases, J lost 3 bases, and 17 bases lay in between. The CDR3 is made up of 15 amino acids. CDR1 is MNHNY and CDR2 is SVGAGI in the germline V gene (reference sequence). CDR3 sequence reads: CASSNHRRSDYEQYF. CDR3 DNA: TGTGCCAGCAGTAATCACAGGAGGTCAGACTACGAGCAGTACTTC.